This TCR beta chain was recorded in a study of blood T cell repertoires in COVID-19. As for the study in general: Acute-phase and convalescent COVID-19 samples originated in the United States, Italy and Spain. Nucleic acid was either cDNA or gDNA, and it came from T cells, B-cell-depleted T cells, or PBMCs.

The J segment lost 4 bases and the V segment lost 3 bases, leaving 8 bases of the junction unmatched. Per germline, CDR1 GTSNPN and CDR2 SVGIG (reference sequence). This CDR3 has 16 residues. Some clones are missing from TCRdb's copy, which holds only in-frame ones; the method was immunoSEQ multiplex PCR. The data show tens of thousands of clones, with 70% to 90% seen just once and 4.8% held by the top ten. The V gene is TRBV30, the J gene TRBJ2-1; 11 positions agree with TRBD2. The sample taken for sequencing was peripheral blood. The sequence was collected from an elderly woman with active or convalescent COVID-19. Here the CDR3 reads CAWSLKVAGGYNEQFF. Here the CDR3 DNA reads TGTGCCTGGAGCCTAAAAGTAGCGGGAGGGTACAATGAGCAGTTCTTC.